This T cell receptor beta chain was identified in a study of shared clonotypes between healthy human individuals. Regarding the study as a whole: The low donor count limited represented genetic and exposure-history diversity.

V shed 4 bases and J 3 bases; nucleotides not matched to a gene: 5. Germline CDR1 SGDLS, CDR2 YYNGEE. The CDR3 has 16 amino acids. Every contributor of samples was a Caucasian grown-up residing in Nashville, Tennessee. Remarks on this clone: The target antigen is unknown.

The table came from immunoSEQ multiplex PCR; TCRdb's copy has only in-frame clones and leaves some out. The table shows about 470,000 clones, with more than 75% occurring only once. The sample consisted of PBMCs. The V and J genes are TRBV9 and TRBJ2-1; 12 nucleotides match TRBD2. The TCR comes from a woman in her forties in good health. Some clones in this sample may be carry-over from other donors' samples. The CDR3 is CASSMTSGSIYNEQFF. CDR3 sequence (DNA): TGTGCCAGCAGCATGACTAGCGGGAGCATCTACAATGAGCAGTTCTTC.